Below are 5 T cell receptor beta chains sequenced from a single sample in a study of T cells in Graves' hyperthyroidism and ophthalmopathy. RNA transcripts gave rise to amplified TCR beta CDR3 regions. The TCR CDR3 was amplified in a first-round RT-PCR using the HTBI primer set. Via MiXCR, TCRdb re-called the multiplex PCR reads, giving one row per CDR3 protein. The sample includes 300,000 to 450,000 distinct CDR3 sequences, about 25% of them seen just once. The sample taken for sequencing was blood. These TCRs come from a man between 45 and 60 years old with Graves' hyperthyroidism.

The chain uses TRBV19 and TRBJ2-1, with TRBD2 identical over 9 bases. The V and J ends lost 8 bases and 2 bases, in that order; junction bases with no gene match: 7. The CDR3 is 15 amino acids. Germline loops: CDR1 LNHDA, CDR2 SQIVND (reference sequence). The CDR3 DNA is TGTGCCAGTTCGGATAGCGGGAGAACCTACAATGAGCAGTTCTTC. This gives the protein CASSDSGRTYNEQFF.

This clonotype was recorded at least ten times. This sequence joins TRBV6-1 and TRBJ2-7, with TRBD1 identical over 12 bases. Germline trimming cut 5 bases from V and 5 bases from J; bases unmatched to any gene: 7. Germline values: CDR1 MNHNS, CDR2 SASEGT. This CDR3 contains 15 residues. The CDR3 loop is CASSPWDRGRNEQYF. For the CDR3, the DNA is TGTGCCAGCAGTCCCTGGGACAGGGGGCGAAACGAGCAGTACTTC.

This clonotype turned up a few times. The chain combines TRBV12-3 or TRBV12-4 with TRBJ1-2; a possible D gene is TRBD1 (5 bases). Trimming took off 5 bases at V and 2 bases at J, with 18 bases between the two ends. This CDR3 is 16 amino acids long. The CDR3 reads CASSPGEAPTNYGYTF. The CDR3 DNA reads TGTGCCAGCAGTCCGGGGGAGGCACCTACCAACTATGGCTACACCTTC.

The chain carries TRBV6-1 and TRBJ2-7; D unresolved. The CDR3 runs 15 residues. The germline V gene has CDR1 MNHNS and CDR2 SASEGT. Trimming removed 2 bases at V and 0 bases at J, with 11 bases between. CDR3 sequence (DNA): TGTGCCAGCAGTGAACCAACAGCTAGCTCCTACGAGCAGTACTTC. Translation: CASSEPTASSYEQYF.

The chain is built from TRBV18 and TRBJ2-1, with D tentatively TRBD2 (6 bases). CDR3 length: 15 amino acids. Germline V CDR1 and CDR2: KGHSH, LQKENI. V was clipped by 6 bases and J by 6 bases, with 18 bases between them. The CDR3 nucleotides read TGTGCCAGCTCCCAGACGTCGGGAGCGGGCAATGAGCAGTTCTTC. It codes for CASSQTSGAGNEQFF.